This is a list of T cell receptor beta chains from one sample in a study of Graves' ophthalmopathy and Graves' hyperthyroidism. TCRdb re-called the multiplex PCR reads with MiXCR, one entry per CDR3 protein. This table has 170,000 or so distinct CDR3 sequences, 39% appearing once. The material sequenced was peripheral blood. The receptor set was obtained from a man under 40 with Graves' ophthalmopathy. Each CDR3 is given with its conserved first and last residue. A D gene is named only where the DNA matches it firmly. Some rows mark clone size as missing; the rest say once, few, many or name a class of expanded clone.

v_call	d_call	j_call	clone_size	cdr3_nt	cdr3_aa
TRBV6-6	TRBD1	TRBJ1-5	many	TGTGCCAGCAGCGCATACAGGGGATTAAGCCAGCCCCAGCATTTT	CASSAYRGLSQPQHF
TRBV28	-	TRBJ1-2	once	TGTGCCAGCACCGCGGCAGGATGGATCTATGGCTACACCTTC	CASTAAGWIYGYTF
TRBV6-1	-	TRBJ1-5	many	TGTGCCAGCAGTGAGGAACTTGGCCAGCCCCAGCATTTT	CASSEELGQPQHF
TRBV20-1	-	TRBJ2-7	-	TGCAGTGCCGGTCCCTCCTACGAGCAGTACTTC	CSAGPSYEQYF
TRBV12-3/TRBV12-4	TRBD1	TRBJ1-2	-	TGTGCCAGCAGTTCAGACGGACAGGCCCTGAGTGGCTACACCTTC	CASSSDGQALSGYTF
TRBV14	-	TRBJ1-2	many	TGTGCCAGCAGCCAGGGGGGCTATGGCTACACCTTC	CASSQGGYGYTF
TRBV6-1	-	TRBJ1-2	-	TGTGCCAGCAGTACCCAAGGGGTGTGCACCTTC	CASSTQGVCTF
TRBV12-3/TRBV12-4	-	TRBJ2-4	-	TGTGCCAGCAGCTCGGACCCCATAGCCAAAAACATTCAGTACTTC	CASSSDPIAKNIQYF
TRBV7-9	-	TRBJ2-7	-	TGTGCCAGCAGTCACCGAGACAGACCCTACGAGCAGTACTTC	CASSHRDRPYEQYF
TRBV7-8	-	TRBJ2-2	-	TGTGCCAGCAGCTTAGGCCAGGGGGGGCCCGGGGAGCTGTTTTTT	CASSLGQGGPGELFF
TRBV30	-	TRBJ1-2	-	TGTGCCTGGAGTGCCTTTGGCGTTGGCTACACCTTC	CAWSAFGVGYTF